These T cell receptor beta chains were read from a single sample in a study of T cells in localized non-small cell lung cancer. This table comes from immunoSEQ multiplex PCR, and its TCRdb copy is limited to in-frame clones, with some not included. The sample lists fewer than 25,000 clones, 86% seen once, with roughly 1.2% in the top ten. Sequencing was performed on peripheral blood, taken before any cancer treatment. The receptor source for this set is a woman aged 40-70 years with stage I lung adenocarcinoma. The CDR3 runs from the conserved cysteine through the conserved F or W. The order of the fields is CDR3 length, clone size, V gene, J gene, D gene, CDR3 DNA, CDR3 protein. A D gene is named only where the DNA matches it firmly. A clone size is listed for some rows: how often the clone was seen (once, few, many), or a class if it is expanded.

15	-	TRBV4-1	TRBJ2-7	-	TGCGCCAGCAGCCTAGACCTGGGTGGATCCTACGAGCAGTACTTC	CASSLDLGGSYEQYF
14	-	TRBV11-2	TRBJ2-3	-	TGTGCCAGCAGCTTTTTAAAATTCGGACATCGAGTGTATTTT	CASSFLKFGHRVYF
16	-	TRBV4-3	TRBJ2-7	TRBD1	TGCGCCAGCAGCCAAGATGCCGGGACAGGGTCGTACGAGCAGTACTTC	CASSQDAGTGSYEQYF
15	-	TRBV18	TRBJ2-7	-	TGTGCCAGCTCACCGCAACGAAATCCCTCCTACGAGCAGTACTTC	CASSPQRNPSYEQYF
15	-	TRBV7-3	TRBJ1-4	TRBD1	TGTGCCAGCAGCGACCCGGGACAGGGGCTGGAAAAACTGTTTTTT	CASSDPGQGLEKLFF
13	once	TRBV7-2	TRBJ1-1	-	TGTGCCAGCAGCTTAGAAAGGTACACTGAAGCTTTCTTT	CASSLERYTEAFF
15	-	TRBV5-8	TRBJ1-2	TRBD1	TGTGCCAGCACCATATTACAGGGGGCAAACTATGGCTACACCTTC	CASTILQGANYGYTF
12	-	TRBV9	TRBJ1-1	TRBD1	TGTGCCAGCAGCCTGGGGGACAGTAGAGCTTTCTTT	CASSLGDSRAFF
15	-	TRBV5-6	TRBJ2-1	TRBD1	TGTGCCAGCAGCTTCGACAGGGGACCCTACAATGAGCAGTTCTTC	CASSFDRGPYNEQFF
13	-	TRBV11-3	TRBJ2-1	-	TGTGCCAGCAGCTCGGGGTTTTACAATGAGCAGTTCTTC	CASSSGFYNEQFF
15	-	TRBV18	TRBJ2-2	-	TGTGCCAGCTCACCGGGAGTTCCGAACACCGGGGAGCTGTTTTTT	CASSPGVPNTGELFF
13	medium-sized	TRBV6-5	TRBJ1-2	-	TGTGCCAGCAGTTCGACCATGAACTATGGCTACACCTTC	CASSSTMNYGYTF
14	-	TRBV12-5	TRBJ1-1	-	TGTGCTAGTGGTTTGGACTCCGGGGGCGGGAGGGCTTTCTTT	CASGLDSGGGRAFF
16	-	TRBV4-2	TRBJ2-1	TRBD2	TGTGCCAGCAGCCAAGAGCCTAGCGGAGGCTACAATGAGCAGTTCTTC	CASSQEPSGGYNEQFF
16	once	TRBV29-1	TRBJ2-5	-	TGCAGCGTTGATCTTTGGCTGGCTGGGGTGGGAGAGACCCAGTACTTC	CSVDLWLAGVGETQYF
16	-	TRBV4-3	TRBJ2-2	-	TGCGCCAGCAGCCAAGGGTCTGGATGGAACACCGGGGAGCTGTTTTTT	CASSQGSGWNTGELFF
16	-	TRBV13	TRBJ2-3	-	TGTGCCAGCAGCCAAACCGGCCATGGCAGCACAGATACGCAGTATTTT	CASSQTGHGSTDTQYF
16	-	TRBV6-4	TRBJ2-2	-	TGTGCCAGCAGCCTCCAAAGTGGGGTCCCCACCGGGGAGCTGTTTTTT	CASSLQSGVPTGELFF
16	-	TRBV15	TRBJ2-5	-	TGTGCCACCAGCGCGGGCAGGACGCTTGCTCAAGAGACCCAGTACTTC	CATSAGRTLAQETQYF
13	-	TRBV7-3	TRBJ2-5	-	TGTGCCAGCAGCTTAGGTGGACAAGAGACCCAGTACTTC	CASSLGGQETQYF
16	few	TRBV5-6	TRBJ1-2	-	TGTGCCAGCAGCTTGCTTTGGGGCGAGATGGACTATGGCTACACCTTC	CASSLLWGEMDYGYTF
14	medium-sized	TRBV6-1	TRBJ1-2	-	TGTGCCAGCAGTGTATCAGGTACTAACTATGGCTACACCTTC	CASSVSGTNYGYTF
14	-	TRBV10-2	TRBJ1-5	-	TGCGCCAGCAGTGAATGGGCCTACAATCAGCCCCAGCATTTT	CASSEWAYNQPQHF
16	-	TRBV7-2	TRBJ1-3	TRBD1	TGTGCCAGCAGCCACGACGGGACAGGGGCTGGAAACACCATATATTTT	CASSHDGTGAGNTIYF
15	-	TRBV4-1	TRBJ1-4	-	TGCGCCAGCAGCCAAGTCCTCCTCGGTAATGAAAAACTGTTTTTT	CASSQVLLGNEKLFF
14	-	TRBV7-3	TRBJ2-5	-	TGTGCCAGCAGCTTAAATGACCTGGGAGAGACCCAGTACTTC	CASSLNDLGETQYF
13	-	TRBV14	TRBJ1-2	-	TGTGCCAGCAGCCAGGGGCAGCACTATGGCTACACCTTC	CASSQGQHYGYTF